These T cell receptor beta chains were read from a single sample in a study of cytotoxic CD8 clonotypes in ibrutinib-treated CLL. The data were produced by immunoSEQ multiplex PCR, yet TCRdb's version contains in-frame clones alone and is incomplete. In the table there are approximately 340,000 clones, roughly 71% of which are singletons. This material consisted of PBMCs, taken after 36 months of ibrutinib treatment. The receptor source for this set is a human donor with chronic lymphocytic leukemia. Each CDR3 is given with its conserved first and last residue. The D gene is left open where the match is weak. Clone size is given for some rows only: seen once, a few or many times, or a class if the clone is expanded.

>14|TRBV9|TRBJ2-7|few|.
CASSVAGGGYEQYF
>16|TRBV7-9|TRBJ2-4|.|.
CASSSGLTARRNIQYF
>11|TRBV20-1|TRBJ1-2|.|TRBD1
CSAWTGAGYTF
>15|TRBV4-1|TRBJ2-7|.|TRBD2
CASSSRTSGGREQYF
>18|TRBV10-3|TRBJ2-3|.|TRBD2
CAISPRSNSGTSGSQQYF
>17|TRBV11-1|TRBJ2-7|.|TRBD1
CASTSVGQGTRRSEQYF
>15|TRBV4-1|TRBJ2-1|.|TRBD2
CASSTTSGGLYEQFF
>15|TRBV29-1|TRBJ2-1|.|TRBD1
CSVEKGTGGLNEQFF
>17|TRBV5-1|.|.|TRBD2
CASSLAPLAGGPVEQYF
>16|TRBV5-1|TRBJ2-3|.|TRBD2
CASSPSTSGGTDTQYF
>15|TRBV5-1|TRBJ2-3|few|TRBD2
CASIRGGAATDTQYF
>11|TRBV11-1|TRBJ2-1|.|.
CASSLGLVQFF
>15|TRBV5-1|TRBJ1-1|few|.
CASSLVLGANTEAFF
>14|TRBV21-1|TRBJ2-3|once|.
CAIVDAGITDTQYF
>15|TRBV4-1|TRBJ1-1|.|.
CASSQDRRSNTEAFF
>13|TRBV7-9|TRBJ2-7|.|.
CASSPSSAYEQYF
>15|TRBV28|TRBJ2-1|once|.
CASSLWNTYYNEQFF
>14|TRBV11-2|TRBJ2-7|.|.
CASSLEGRPYEQYF
>11|TRBV10-3|TRBJ1-2|.|.
CAISGGTGYTF
>16|TRBV5-4|TRBJ2-2|.|.
CASSGSLAANTGELFF
>13|TRBV6-5|TRBJ2-7|.|TRBD2
CASSPGLAGEQYF
>13|TRBV27|TRBJ2-7|.|.
CASSSGVTYEQYF
>15|TRBV5-1|TRBJ2-2|.|.
CASSLRPLITGELFF
>13|TRBV29-1|TRBJ1-3|few|TRBD1
CSVGQGYGNTIYF
>17|TRBV28|TRBJ2-2|.|.
CASSLPQPGRNTGELFF
>14|TRBV27|TRBJ1-6|.|.
CASSFGQAHSPLHF
>13|TRBV11-2|TRBJ1-5|.|.
CASSRRENQPQHF